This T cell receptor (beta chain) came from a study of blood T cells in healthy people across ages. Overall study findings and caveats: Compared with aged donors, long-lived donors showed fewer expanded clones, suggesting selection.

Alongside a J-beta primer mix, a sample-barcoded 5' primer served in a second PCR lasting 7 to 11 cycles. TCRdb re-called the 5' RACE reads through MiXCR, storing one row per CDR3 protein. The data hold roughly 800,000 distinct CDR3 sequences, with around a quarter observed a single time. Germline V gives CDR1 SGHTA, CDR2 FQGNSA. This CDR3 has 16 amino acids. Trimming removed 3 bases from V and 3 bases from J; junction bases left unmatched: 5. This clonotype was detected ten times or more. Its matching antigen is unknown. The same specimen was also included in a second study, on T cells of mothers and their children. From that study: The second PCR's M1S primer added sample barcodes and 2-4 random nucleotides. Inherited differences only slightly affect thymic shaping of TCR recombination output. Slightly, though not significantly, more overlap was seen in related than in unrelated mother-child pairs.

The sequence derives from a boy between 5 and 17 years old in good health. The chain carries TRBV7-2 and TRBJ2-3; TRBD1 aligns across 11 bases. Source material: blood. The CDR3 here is CASSLDRGLLTDTQYF. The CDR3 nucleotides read TGTGCCAGCAGCTTGGACAGGGGGCTTTTAACAGATACGCAGTATTTT.